The 21 T cell receptor beta chains in this list originate from one sample, sequenced in a study of T cells in lung cancer brain metastases. The table came from immunoSEQ multiplex PCR; TCRdb's copy has only in-frame clones and leaves some out. The sample gives 3,000 or so clones, around 85% of which show up once; more than 4.5% is in the top ten. The sample was tumor tissue from the primary lung tumor. These receptor sequences come from a woman aged 50 to 65 with non-small cell lung cancer.

This chain links TRBV5-1 with TRBJ1-5; D remains ambiguous. This CDR3 spans 15 amino acids. V was pared by 5 bases and J by 4 bases, with 16 bases between. CDR1 is SGHRS, CDR2 YFSETQ, per germline. CDR3 residues: CASREGLERNQPQHF. DNA of the CDR3: TGCGCCAGCAGGGAGGGCCTTGAGCGAAATCAGCCCCAGCATTTT.

The rearrangement joins TRBV5-1 to TRBJ1-4; 7 nucleotides match TRBD1. Germline V lookup: CDR1 SGHRS, CDR2 YFSETQ. The CDR3 is 15 amino acids. The V and J ends lost 2 bases and 7 bases, in that order; junction bases with no gene match: 8. As DNA, the CDR3 is TGCGCCAGCAGCTTTGGGGACAGTCGTTCTGAAAAACTGTTTTTT. Protein: CASSFGDSRSEKLFF.

This rearrangement joins TRBV18 to TRBJ2-3; 7 nucleotides align to TRBD1. This CDR3 is 16 amino acids long. After removal of 1 base from V and 3 bases from J, the junction contained 7 bases not matched to a gene. Per germline, CDR1 KGHSH and CDR2 LQKENI. Here the CDR3 reads CASSPRGKQGTDTQYF. CDR3 nucleotides: TGTGCCAGCTCACCACGGGGAAAACAGGGGACAGATACGCAGTATTTT.

The V and J genes are TRBV5-1 and TRBJ2-5; TRBD1 aligns across 8 bases. Germline CDR1 reads SGHRS; CDR2 reads YFSETQ. The trim removed 3 bases at V and 4 bases at J, leaving 5 bases unmatched. This CDR3 contains 14 residues. The CDR3 here is CASSSTGDGETQYF. The DNA of the CDR3 is TGCGCCAGCAGCTCGACAGGGGATGGAGAGACCCAGTACTTC.

The rearrangement joins TRBV7-2 to TRBJ2-3; TRBD1 matches at 8 bases. The CDR3 extends over 15 amino acids. With V trimmed by 3 bases and J by 5 bases, 7 bases remained unmatched. The germline V gene encodes CDR1 SGHTA and CDR2 FQGNSA. CDR3 DNA sequence: TGTGCCAGCAGCTTGGAAGGACAGGGAGGAGATACGCAGTATTTT. As protein: CASSLEGQGGDTQYF. The whole variable domain, filled in from reference TRBV7-2 and TRBJ2-3, reads GAGVSQSPSNKVTEKGKDVELRCDPISGHTALYWYRQSLGQGLEFLIYFQGNSAPDKSGLPSDRFSAERTGGSVSTLTIQRTQQEDSAVYLCASSLEGQGGDTQYFGPGTRLTVL.

The genes are TRBV4-3 and TRBJ1-2; 7 bases fit TRBD1. Germline CDR1 LGHNA, CDR2 YSLEER. The CDR3 extends over 14 amino acids. Trimming removed 1 base from V and 7 bases from J; junction bases left unmatched: 6. CDR3 region: CASSQAQGFGGYTF. The CDR3 DNA reads TGCGCCAGCAGCCAAGCACAGGGGTTTGGTGGCTACACCTTC.

The rearrangement joins TRBV29-1 to TRBJ2-5; the D call may be TRBD1 or TRBD2 (6 bases each). V gave up 3 bases and J gave up 5 bases, with 10 bases separating them. CDR1 and CDR2 (germline): SQVTM, ANQGSEA. CDR3 length equals 12 residues. The CDR3 reads CSVEGGRETQYF. The CDR3 DNA is TGCAGCGTTGAGGGGGGCCGGGAGACCCAGTACTTC.

J is TRBJ1-3 and V is TRBV5-1; D ambiguous. Trimming left V 1 base short and J 4 bases short, with 12 bases between. Per the germline V gene, CDR1 is SGHRS and CDR2 is YFSETQ. The CDR3 is 15 residues long. Written as DNA, the CDR3 is TGCGCCAGCAGCTTGATGGCAGACCGAGGAAACACCATATATTTT. It is translated as CASSLMADRGNTIYF.

This rearrangement joins TRBV28 to TRBJ1-1; D possibly corresponds to TRBD1 (5 bases). The CDR3 is made up of 13 amino acids. V dropped 4 bases and J dropped 12 bases, with 18 bases sitting between them. From germline, CDR1 is MDHEN and CDR2 SYDVKM. CDR3 amino acids: CASSSSPVQGTFF. The CDR3 coding sequence is TGTGCCAGCAGTTCTTCACCCGTCCAGGGAACTTTCTTT.

A single count supports this clone. This chain's CDR3 is CASSFGRSSYNEQFF. The CDR3 DNA reads TGCGCCAGCAGCTTTGGACGGTCCTCCTACAATGAGCAGTTCTTC. The chain recombines TRBV5-1 with TRBJ2-1; D is unresolved. Germline V lookup: CDR1 SGHRS, CDR2 YFSETQ. The V gene lost 2 bases and the J gene lost 0 bases, with 9 bases spanning the gap. The CDR3 covers 15 residues. Combining the CDR3 with reference TRBV5-1 and TRBJ2-1 gives the whole variable domain KAGVTQTPRYLIKTRGQQVTLSCSPISGHRSVSWYQQTPGQGLQFLFEYFSETQRNKGNFPGRFSGRQFSNSRSEMNVSTLELGDSALYLCASSFGRSSYNEQFFGPGTRLTVL.

The CDR3 is CASSQEGWETQYF. The CDR3 DNA reads as TGCGCCAGCAGCCAAGAAGGTTGGGAGACCCAGTACTTC. The gene calls are TRBV4-3 and TRBJ2-5, with D uncertain. This CDR3 has 13 residues. The V gene's germline CDR1 is LGHNA and CDR2 YSLEER. Trimming pared 0 bases from V and 5 bases from J, leaving 7 bases between.

The J gene is TRBJ1-6, the V gene TRBV6-5; 7 bases map to TRBD1. With 0 bases clipped from V and 7 bases from J, the junction kept 3 bases outside the gene matches. The CDR3 length is 15 residues. Germline loops: CDR1 MNHEY, CDR2 SVGAGI. Written as DNA, the CDR3 is TGTGCCAGCAGTTACTCGAGACAGGGCAATTCACCCCTCCACTTT. This encodes CASSYSRQGNSPLHF.

CDR3 in amino acids: CASSGLTGRGETQYF. The CDR3 DNA follows: TGTGCCAGTAGTGGTCTAACAGGGCGGGGGGAGACCCAGTACTTC. The J gene is TRBJ2-5, the V gene TRBV19; maybe TRBD2 (7 bases). The CDR3 totals 15 residues. In germline, CDR1 is LNHDA, CDR2 SQIVND (reference sequence). V dropped 5 bases and J dropped 5 bases, with 18 bases sitting between them.

This clone is a singleton in its sample. V gene TRBV18 combines with J gene TRBJ1-1; weak D call: TRBD1 (5 bases). V was clipped by 5 bases and J by 0 bases, with 19 bases between them. CDR1 is KGHSH and CDR2 is LQKENI in the germline V gene. The CDR3 consists of 17 residues. The CDR3 DNA is TGTGCCAGCTCATCCCGGGAAGGGACCAGTCTGAACACTGAAGCTTTCTTT. This encodes CASSSREGTSLNTEAFF. Full variable domain (rest looked up from reference TRBV18 and TRBJ1-1): NAGVMQNPRHLVRRRGQEARLRCSPMKGHSHVYWYRQLPEEGLKFMVYLQKENIIDESGMPKERFSAEFPKEGPSILRIQQVVRGDSAAYFCASSSREGTSLNTEAFFGQGTRLTVV.

This rearrangement joins TRBV7-2 to TRBJ2-5; D assignment may be TRBD1 or TRBD2 (6 bases each). The ends were cut back, 1 base at V and 4 bases at J, with 10 bases in the middle. The CDR3 sequence is 14 residues long. The germline V gene has CDR1 SGHTA and CDR2 FQGNSA. CDR3 residues: CASSLGGAGETQYF. The CDR3, as DNA: TGTGCCAGCAGCTTAGGGGGGGCGGGAGAGACCCAGTACTTC.

This sequence joins TRBV7-2 and TRBJ2-1; 9 bases are a match to TRBD1. The CDR3 runs to 14 residues. Germline assignment: CDR1 SGHTA and CDR2 FQGNSA. Losses at the gene ends were 4 bases for V and 9 bases for J; bases not matched to a gene: 7. CDR3 in amino acids: CASSSRDRVGEQFF. DNA of the CDR3: TGTGCCAGCAGCTCCCGGGACAGGGTGGGTGAGCAGTTCTTC. Supplemented by reference TRBV7-2 and TRBJ2-1, the full variable domain reads GAGVSQSPSNKVTEKGKDVELRCDPISGHTALYWYRQSLGQGLEFLIYFQGNSAPDKSGLPSDRFSAERTGGSVSTLTIQRTQQEDSAVYLCASSSRDRVGEQFFGPGTRLTVL.

This chain joins TRBV10-3 and TRBJ2-3; no clear D gene. The CDR3 runs 11 residues. V was pared by 11 bases and J by 5 bases, with 11 bases between. The germline V gene encodes CDR1 ENHRY and CDR2 SYGVKD. The CDR3: CAARTGDTQYF. CDR3 coding DNA: TGTGCCGCCCGGACGGGAGATACGCAGTATTTT.

The CDR3: CASSLGGNTEAFF. Written as DNA, the CDR3 is TGTGCCAGCAGCTTGGGAGGGAACACTGAAGCTTTCTTT. This chain links TRBV5-8 with TRBJ1-1; no reliable D call. The germline V gene encodes CDR1 SGHTS and CDR2 YDEGEE. The CDR3 length is 13 residues. V was clipped by 0 bases and J by 1 base, with 4 bases between them.

This clone has a handful of counts. The chain employs TRBV5-1 and TRBJ1-2, with D perhaps TRBD1 (6 bases). CDR3 length: 19 residues. Trimming cost V 3 bases and J 0 bases, with 24 bases left between them. From germline, CDR1 is SGHRS and CDR2 YFSETQ. This CDR3 is CASSYTGRVDLTTNYGYTF. Here the CDR3 DNA reads TGCGCCAGCAGCTACACAGGGAGGGTGGATCTAACGACTAACTATGGCTACACCTTC.

This clone has only one observation. This sequence joins TRBV12-5 and TRBJ1-5, with unresolved D. CDR3 size: 13 residues. Germline V CDR1 and CDR2: LGHNT, FRNRAP. Trimming took off 0 bases at V and 4 bases at J, with 4 bases between the two ends. CDR3: CASGLVHNQPQHF. The CDR3 DNA sequence: TGTGCTAGTGGTTTGGTACATAATCAGCCCCAGCATTTT.

V gene TRBV7-9 combines with J gene TRBJ1-4, with D possibly being TRBD1 (5 bases). The CDR3 is 14 residues long. V lost 5 bases, J lost 7 bases, and 14 bases lay in between. The V gene's germline CDR1 is SEHNR and CDR2 FQNEAQ (reference sequence). CDR3 DNA: TGTGCCAGCAGCCGCAGGGAGGCGAGTGAAAAACTGTTTTTT. It encodes CASSRREASEKLFF.